These 9 T cell receptor beta chains originate from one sample sequenced in a study of breast tumors, draining lymph nodes, adjacent tissues. TCRdb redid the calling of the multiplex PCR reads with MiXCR, one entry per CDR3 protein. Among around 140,000 distinct CDR3 sequences, around 22% were seen once, and the ten largest hold around 2.6%. The lymph nodes were axillary draining lymph nodes from breast cancer patients. Material for sequencing was axillary lymph node tissue. All receptors derive from a female donor with breast cancer. Some clones in this sample may be carry-over from other donors' samples.

The sample holds many counts of this clonotype. This chain joins TRBV9 and TRBJ1-2; D perhaps matches TRBD1 (6 bases). This CDR3 spans 16 amino acids. Looked up from germline, CDR1 is SGDLS and CDR2 is YYNGEE. V was trimmed by 4 bases and J by 1 base, leaving 17 bases between them. Here the CDR3 DNA reads TGTGCCAGCAGCTCTGGAGGGGGGCCCGGTAACTATGGCTACACCTTC. It is translated as CASSSGGGPGNYGYTF.

As to this clonotype: It may be a read error: a sequence one base away is much more abundant. The chain combines TRBV6-5 with TRBJ2-1; 8 bases agree with TRBD2. The germline V gene encodes CDR1 MNHEY and CDR2 SVGAGI. The CDR3 is made up of 14 amino acids. The CDR3 here is CASSVTSAYNEQLF. CDR3 nucleotides: TGTGCCAGCAGTGTGACTAGCGCCTACAATGAGCAGCTCTTC.

This clonotype was counted many times. CDR3: CASSSSGGAGGYTF. CDR3 nucleotides: TGTGCCAGCAGCTCGTCAGGGGGCGCGGGGGGCTACACCTTC. The rearrangement links TRBV7-9 to TRBJ1-2, with 8 nucleotides matching TRBD1. V was clipped by 4 bases and J by 8 bases; unmatched bases: 9. CDR3 length equals 14 residues. CDR1 is SEHNR and CDR2 is FQNEAQ in the germline V gene (reference sequence).

This clonotype has just a few counts. The V call is TRBV19, the J call TRBJ2-2, with 10 bases that match TRBD2. Germline CDR1 and CDR2: LNHDA and SQIVND (reference sequence). Trimming removed 8 bases from V and 4 bases from J; junction bases left unmatched: 4. This CDR3 has 14 residues. The CDR3 loop is CASLLAGSTGELFF. The CDR3 DNA follows: TGTGCCAGTCTACTAGCGGGAAGCACCGGGGAGCTGTTTTTT.

Of note for this clonotype: Possible read error: a much larger clone is one base away. This CDR3 is missing its conserved last phenylalanine or tryptophan, likely due to a read error. The chain uses TRBV25-1 and TRBJ1-6, with D perhaps TRBD1 (5 bases). There are 14 residues in the CDR3. Germline-derived CDR1 and CDR2 are MGHDK and SYGVNS. Trimming stripped 0 bases from V and 5 bases from J, with 5 bases between. CDR3 sequence: CASSEYRDNSPLHS. The CDR3 nucleotides read TGTGCCAGCAGTGAATACAGGGATAATTCACCCCTCCACTCT.

This clonotype has a count of ten or more. The rearrangement joins TRBV10-2 to TRBJ1-5; maybe TRBD1 (6 bases). The CDR3 contains 14 residues. Per germline, CDR1 WSHSY and CDR2 SAAADI. V gave up 4 bases and J gave up 7 bases, with 14 bases separating them. CDR3 nucleotide sequence: TGCGCCAGCAGTGCCGGGGGGCTCAGGCAGCCCCAGCATTTT. Translating it yields CASSAGGLRQPQHF.

This clonotype has a count of ten or more. The CDR3: CASRPPGSGLSEQFF. In nucleotides, the CDR3 is TGTGCCAGCAGACCCCCCGGGTCAGGGCTGTCTGAGCAGTTCTTC. The rearrangement links TRBV6-2 or TRBV6-3 to TRBJ2-1, with D perhaps matching TRBD1 (5 bases). CDR3 length: 15 residues. Per germline, CDR1 MNHEY and CDR2 SVGEGT. V dropped 6 bases and J dropped 9 bases, with 21 bases sitting between them.

There are many counts of this clonotype. The V gene is TRBV10-2, the J gene TRBJ2-1, with D uncertain. There are 12 residues in the CDR3. Germline lookup yields CDR1 WSHSY and CDR2 SAAADI. V gave up 7 bases and J gave up 0 bases, with 4 bases separating them. CDR3 bases: TGCGCCAGCACTAGCTCCTACAATGAGCAGTTCTTC. Encoded protein: CASTSSYNEQFF.

The sample holds many counts of this clonotype. J is TRBJ2-1 and V is TRBV28; 15 bases fit TRBD2. After removal of 6 bases from V and 7 bases from J, the junction contained 7 bases not matched to a gene. In germline, CDR1 is MDHEN, CDR2 SYDVKM. CDR3 length: 16 amino acids. The CDR3 DNA follows: TGTGCCAGCAGGACTCGGACTAGCGGGAGGGGGAATGAGCAGTTCTTC. Translating gives CASRTRTSGRGNEQFF.